In its sample, the clone carrying this T cell receptor beta chain was seen a few times. What it recognizes is unknown. The data derive from a study of T cell responses to AZD1222 COVID-19 vaccine. Broader study findings: Most donors were white British and more were female, and clonal diversity was possibly underestimated. Close to half of all spike-specific TCRs reportedly target regions of the variants that are unmutated. Just a handful of AZD1222 recipients tested seropositive at baseline. The study found vaccine-associated CD4 TCRs spanning spike, dominant at 160-218 and 743-854.

Sequenced by immunoSEQ multiplex PCR; TCRdb stores in-frame clones only, minus some. The sample lists about 150,000 clones, nearly 90% seen once, with 5% to 5.5% in the top ten. Specimen: peripheral blood, collected 28 days after the second dose of the MenACWY control vaccine. The clonotype originates from an adult who received the MenACWY meningococcal vaccine as a control.

CDR3 nucleotides: TGTGCCAGCAGCCCACCCCATAGGACTAGCGTCTACAATGAGCAGTTCTTC. Its translation: CASSPPHRTSVYNEQFF. This chain links TRBV7-8 with TRBJ2-1, with TRBD2 matching over 9 bases. Trimming at V came to 5 bases and at J to 3 bases, leaving 11 bases not matched to a gene. CDR1 is SGHVS, CDR2 FQNEAQ, per germline. There are 17 residues in the CDR3. Looking up the rest from reference TRBV7-8 and TRBJ2-1 gives the full variable domain: GAGVSQSPRYKVAKRGQDVALRCDPISGHVSLFWYQQALGQGPEFLTYFQNEAQLDKSGLPSDRFFAERPEGSVSTLKIQRTQQEDSAVYLCASSPPHRTSVYNEQFFGPGTRLTVL.